The rows below give T cell receptor beta chains drawn from one sample of a study of blood T cell repertoires in COVID-19. The repertoire was sequenced with immunoSEQ multiplex PCR; TCRdb's copy has only in-frame clones and lacks some. This table has some 24,000 clones, roughly nine tenths appearing once. Sequenced material: peripheral blood. All receptors come from a human donor in a cohort sampled during active COVID-19. CDR3s include the opening cysteine and the closing phenylalanine or tryptophan. D genes are given only for firm matches. For some rows the clone size is stated as once, few or many, or as a class when expanded; others skip it.

v_gene: TRBV7-8; abundance: .; d_gene: .; j_gene: TRBJ1-4; CDR3aa: CASSPLQGNEKLFF; CDR3nt: TGTGCCAGCAGCCCATTACAGGGAAATGAAAAACTGTTTTTT
v_gene: TRBV30; abundance: .; d_gene: TRBD1; j_gene: TRBJ1-5; CDR3aa: CAWDRGPNQPQHF; CDR3nt: TGTGCCTGGGACAGGGGGCCAAATCAGCCCCAGCATTTT
v_gene: TRBV5-1; abundance: .; d_gene: .; j_gene: TRBJ2-1; CDR3aa: CASSLGEPNNEQFF; CDR3nt: TGCGCCAGCAGCTTGGGGGAGCCCAACAATGAGCAGTTCTTC
v_gene: TRBV20-1; abundance: .; d_gene: .; j_gene: TRBJ1-2; CDR3aa: CSAHLDGGYTF; CDR3nt: TGCAGTGCTCATTTAGACGGGGGCTACACCTTC
v_gene: TRBV29-1; abundance: .; d_gene: .; j_gene: TRBJ2-3; CDR3aa: CSVALGWGRTDTQYF; CDR3nt: TGCAGCGTTGCTTTGGGCTGGGGGCGCACAGATACGCAGTATTTT
v_gene: TRBV27; abundance: .; d_gene: .; j_gene: TRBJ1-1; CDR3aa: CASSTDIRGTEAFF; CDR3nt: TGTGCCAGCAGTACCGACATCCGGGGGACTGAAGCTTTCTTT
v_gene: TRBV27; abundance: once; d_gene: TRBD2; j_gene: TRBJ2-1; CDR3aa: CASSGRGGARNEQFF; CDR3nt: TGTGCCAGCAGCGGGAGGGGGGGCGCGAGGAATGAGCAGTTCTTC
v_gene: TRBV3-1/TRBV3-2; abundance: .; d_gene: TRBD1; j_gene: TRBJ2-3; CDR3aa: CASSQPGQGTDTQYF; CDR3nt: TGTGCCAGCAGCCAGCCGGGACAGGGGACAGATACGCAGTATTTT
v_gene: TRBV3-1/TRBV3-2; abundance: .; d_gene: TRBD1; j_gene: TRBJ1-6; CDR3aa: CASSPGTGVPLHF; CDR3nt: TGTGCCAGCAGCCCCGGGACAGGCGTTCCCCTCCACTTT
v_gene: TRBV2; abundance: once; d_gene: .; j_gene: TRBJ1-5; CDR3aa: CASGFRANNQPQHF; CDR3nt: TGTGCCAGCGGATTCAGGGCAAACAATCAGCCCCAGCATTTT
v_gene: TRBV7-2; abundance: once; d_gene: TRBD1; j_gene: TRBJ2-3; CDR3aa: CASSSRHRTGGIDTQYF; CDR3nt: TGTGCCAGCAGCTCCCGCCATCGGACAGGGGGCATAGATACGCAGTATTTT
v_gene: TRBV3-1/TRBV3-2; abundance: .; d_gene: TRBD1; j_gene: TRBJ1-2; CDR3aa: CASSNRDRGNYGYTF; CDR3nt: TGTGCCAGCAGCAACCGGGACAGGGGGAATTATGGCTACACCTTC
v_gene: TRBV5-1; abundance: .; d_gene: TRBD1; j_gene: TRBJ1-6; CDR3aa: CASSLATGGNSPLHF; CDR3nt: TGCGCCAGCAGCTTGGCAACAGGGGGAAATTCACCCCTCCACTTT
v_gene: TRBV6-5; abundance: .; d_gene: TRBD1; j_gene: TRBJ1-2; CDR3aa: CASSSGQGPYTF; CDR3nt: TGTGCCAGCAGTTCAGGACAGGGCCCCTACACCTTC
v_gene: TRBV7-7; abundance: .; d_gene: TRBD1; j_gene: TRBJ2-5; CDR3aa: CASSITGGREETQYF; CDR3nt: TGTGCCAGCAGCATCACAGGGGGGCGCGAAGAGACCCAGTACTTC
v_gene: TRBV2; abundance: .; d_gene: .; j_gene: TRBJ2-1; CDR3aa: CASSESNFDILAGGGFF; CDR3nt: TGTGCCAGCAGTGAATCCAACTTCGACATCCTCGCTGGGGGCGGGTTCTTC
v_gene: TRBV24-1; abundance: .; d_gene: TRBD2; j_gene: TRBJ2-1; CDR3aa: CATSDFRSSGSYEQFF; CDR3nt: TGTGCCACCAGTGATTTTAGGTCTAGCGGGTCTTATGAGCAGTTCTTC
v_gene: TRBV3-1/TRBV3-2; abundance: .; d_gene: .; j_gene: TRBJ2-7; CDR3aa: CASSQVQGGLYYEQYF; CDR3nt: TGTGCCAGCAGCCAGGTCCAAGGCGGGCTATACTACGAGCAGTACTTC
v_gene: TRBV25-1; abundance: once; d_gene: .; j_gene: TRBJ1-2; CDR3aa: CASSTTRGGPGYTF; CDR3nt: TGTGCCAGCAGCACCACCCGGGGGGGACCCGGCTACACCTTC
v_gene: TRBV9; abundance: .; d_gene: TRBD2; j_gene: TRBJ2-5; CDR3aa: CASSVAGGTPETQYF; CDR3nt: TGTGCCAGCAGCGTAGCGGGAGGAACCCCAGAGACCCAGTACTTC
v_gene: TRBV18; abundance: .; d_gene: TRBD1; j_gene: TRBJ1-3; CDR3aa: CASSPGTGDGNTIYF; CDR3nt: TGTGCCAGCTCACCAGGGACAGGGGACGGAAACACCATATATTTT
v_gene: TRBV9; abundance: .; d_gene: .; j_gene: TRBJ2-1; CDR3aa: CASSVGGDPPYNEQFF; CDR3nt: TGTGCCAGCAGCGTGGGCGGGGACCCCCCATACAATGAGCAGTTCTTC
v_gene: TRBV6-5; abundance: .; d_gene: TRBD1; j_gene: TRBJ2-2; CDR3aa: CASSRGTGAGELFF; CDR3nt: TGTGCCAGCAGTCGCGGGACAGGGGCCGGGGAGCTGTTTTTT
v_gene: TRBV5-5; abundance: once; d_gene: TRBD1; j_gene: TRBJ1-2; CDR3aa: CASSLGTGSGYGYTF; CDR3nt: TGTGCCAGCAGCTTGGGGACAGGAAGTGGCTATGGCTACACCTTC
v_gene: TRBV5-1; abundance: .; d_gene: .; j_gene: TRBJ2-5; CDR3aa: CASSLYGQQETQYF; CDR3nt: TGCGCCAGCAGCTTATACGGACAGCAAGAGACCCAGTACTTC
v_gene: TRBV28; abundance: .; d_gene: TRBD1; j_gene: TRBJ1-1; CDR3aa: CASITGGIRDTEAFF; CDR3nt: TGTGCCAGCATTACAGGGGGAATCCGGGACACTGAAGCTTTCTTT
v_gene: TRBV12-3/TRBV12-4; abundance: .; d_gene: TRBD1; j_gene: TRBJ1-1; CDR3aa: CASSFGTVTEAFF; CDR3nt: TGTGCCAGCAGTTTTGGGACAGTCACTGAAGCTTTCTTT
v_gene: TRBV19; abundance: .; d_gene: .; j_gene: TRBJ2-1; CDR3aa: CASMGLADSSYNEQFF; CDR3nt: TGTGCCAGTATGGGGCTAGCGGACAGCTCCTACAATGAGCAGTTCTTC
v_gene: TRBV3-1/TRBV3-2; abundance: .; d_gene: TRBD1; j_gene: TRBJ2-1; CDR3aa: CASSQGGQDEQFF; CDR3nt: TGTGCCAGCAGCCAAGGGGGACAGGACGAGCAGTTCTTC
v_gene: TRBV30; abundance: once; d_gene: .; j_gene: TRBJ1-5; CDR3aa: CACCFSGRGNQPQHF; CDR3nt: TGTGCCTGCTGCTTTTCGGGCAGGGGCAATCAGCCCCAGCATTTT
v_gene: TRBV19; abundance: .; d_gene: TRBD1; j_gene: TRBJ1-1; CDR3aa: CASSPRQGTLEAFF; CDR3nt: TGTGCCAGTAGTCCTCGACAGGGAACCCTTGAAGCTTTCTTT
v_gene: TRBV2; abundance: once; d_gene: .; j_gene: TRBJ2-7; CDR3aa: CASNPTSGIHYEQYF; CDR3nt: TGTGCCAGCAATCCCACGTCAGGGATTCACTACGAGCAGTACTTC
v_gene: TRBV28; abundance: .; d_gene: TRBD2; j_gene: TRBJ2-5; CDR3aa: CASSLASGGETQYF; CDR3nt: TGTGCCAGCAGTTTGGCTAGCGGGGGAGAGACCCAGTACTTC